This is a list of T cell receptor beta chains from one sample in a study of blood T cells in healthy people across ages. Each CDR3 protein is one row after TCRdb ran MiXCR on the 5' RACE reads. The sample includes 780,000 or so distinct CDR3 sequences, 53% of them seen just once. The material sequenced was blood. The source is a man older than 75 in good health. Both conserved end residues are part of each CDR3. D genes are given only for firm matches. A row's size may be missing; if present it is once, few, many or a size class.

size: few; V: TRBV29-1; J: TRBJ1-1; D: -; CDR3: CSVGYAMNTEAFF; DNA: TGCAGCGTTGGGTATGCTATGAACACTGAAGCTTTCTTT
size: -; V: TRBV6-2/TRBV6-3; J: TRBJ2-7; D: TRBD2; CDR3: CASSYTQGLAPSSYNEQYF; DNA: TGTGCCAGCAGTTACACCCAAGGACTAGCTCCGAGCTCCTACAATGAGCAGTACTTC
size: -; V: TRBV29-1; J: TRBJ2-5; D: TRBD2; CDR3: CSVTSGRAGGNEQYF; DNA: TGCAGCGTCACTAGCGGGAGGGCCGGTGGCAATGAGCAGTACTTC
size: -; V: TRBV24-1; J: TRBJ2-1; D: TRBD2; CDR3: CATSDFTSGGNEQFF; DNA: TGTGCCACCAGTGATTTTACGAGCGGGGGGAATGAGCAGTTCTTC
size: few; V: TRBV7-3; J: TRBJ2-3; D: -; CDR3: CASSDGLGADTQYF; DNA: TGTGCCAGCAGCGACGGACTTGGTGCCGATACGCAGTATTTT
size: many; V: TRBV7-2; J: TRBJ2-5; D: TRBD1; CDR3: CASSSRDRGQETQYF; DNA: TGTGCCAGCAGCTCCCGGGACAGGGGACAAGAGACCCAGTACTTC
size: -; V: TRBV7-2; J: TRBJ1-1; D: TRBD1; CDR3: CASSLPNNRGPTEAFF; DNA: TGTGCCAGCAGCTTACCGAACAACAGGGGGCCCACTGAAGCTTTCTTT
size: -; V: TRBV5-1; J: TRBJ1-1; D: -; CDR3: CASLPGWITSSNTEAFF; DNA: TGCGCCAGCCTCCCCGGGTGGATTACTAGTTCGAACACTGAAGCTTTCTTT
size: many; V: TRBV28; J: TRBJ1-2; D: TRBD1; CDR3: CASSFQGGQGRNYGYTF; DNA: TGTGCCAGCAGTTTCCAGGGAGGACAGGGGAGAAACTATGGCTACACCTTC
size: -; V: TRBV5-4; J: TRBJ2-5; D: -; CDR3: CASSLAEVVPETQYF; DNA: TGTGCCAGCAGCTTGGCGGAGGTAGTTCCGGAGACCCAGTACTTC
size: -; V: TRBV12-3/TRBV12-4; J: TRBJ1-5; D: -; CDR3: CTSRSGSNQPQHF; DNA: TGTACCAGCAGGTCAGGGAGCAATCAGCCCCAGCATTTT
size: -; V: TRBV5-1; J: TRBJ2-1; D: -; CDR3: CASSLGEAYNEQFF; DNA: TGCGCCAGCAGCTTGGGGGAGGCCTACAATGAGCAGTTCTTC
size: -; V: TRBV12-3/TRBV12-4; J: TRBJ1-5; D: -; CDR3: CASSPGVSNQPQHF; DNA: TGTGCCAGCAGTCCCGGGGTGAGCAATCAGCCCCAGCATTTT
size: -; V: TRBV7-9; J: TRBJ2-7; D: -; CDR3: CASSSSSSYNEQYF; DNA: TGTGCCAGCAGCTCCTCTAGCTCCTACAATGAGCAGTACTTC
size: -; V: TRBV9; J: TRBJ2-7; D: -; CDR3: CASSVDSRTYEQYF; DNA: TGTGCCAGCAGCGTAGACTCTAGGACCTACGAGCAGTACTTC
size: few; V: TRBV24-1; J: TRBJ2-1; D: TRBD1; CDR3: CATSEPPGDRGKNNEQFF; DNA: TGTGCCACCAGTGAACCCCCAGGAGACAGGGGTAAGAACAATGAGCAGTTCTTC
size: -; V: TRBV7-9; J: TRBJ2-7; D: -; CDR3: CASSLAQGVPDEQYF; DNA: TGTGCCAGCAGCTTAGCTCAGGGAGTCCCCGACGAGCAGTACTTC
size: -; V: TRBV12-3/TRBV12-4; J: TRBJ2-2; D: -; CDR3: CASSLGLVNTGELFF; DNA: TGTGCCAGCAGTTTGGGTCTAGTGAACACCGGGGAGCTGTTTTTT
size: few; V: TRBV29-1; J: TRBJ2-1; D: TRBD2; CDR3: CSVGVASGAYNEQFF; DNA: TGCAGCGTTGGGGTGGCCAGCGGGGCCTACAATGAGCAGTTCTTC
size: -; V: TRBV27; J: TRBJ2-6; D: -; CDR3: CASSLQGTSGANVLTF; DNA: TGTGCCAGCAGTTTGCAGGGGACATCTGGGGCCAACGTCCTGACTTTC
size: -; V: TRBV24-1; J: TRBJ2-1; D: -; CDR3: CATSDLEAFRNEQFF; DNA: TGTGCCACCAGTGATTTGGAGGCCTTTCGCAATGAGCAGTTCTTC
size: few; V: TRBV20-1; J: TRBJ2-5; D: -; CDR3: CSARDRVWEQYF; DNA: TGCAGTGCTAGAGACAGGGTTTGGGAGCAGTACTTC
size: few; V: TRBV18; J: TRBJ2-5; D: -; CDR3: CASSPQAGQETQYF; DNA: TGTGCCAGCTCACCACAGGCCGGCCAAGAGACCCAGTACTTC
size: -; V: TRBV7-2; J: TRBJ1-6; D: -; CDR3: CASSLVGRGNSPLHF; DNA: TGTGCCAGCAGCTTAGTGGGTAGGGGGAATTCACCCCTCCACTTT
size: few; V: TRBV7-9; J: TRBJ2-6; D: -; CDR3: CASSLGSPSGANVLTF; DNA: TGTGCCAGCAGCTTAGGTTCTCCCTCTGGGGCCAACGTCCTGACTTTC
size: -; V: TRBV13; J: TRBJ2-4; D: TRBD2; CDR3: CASWLAGDGEQYF; DNA: TGTGCCAGCTGGCTAGCGGGAGACGGGGAGCAGTACTTC
size: -; V: TRBV13; J: TRBJ2-5; D: TRBD2; CDR3: CASSFYVLAGGPGETQYF; DNA: TGTGCCAGCAGCTTTTACGTCCTAGCGGGAGGGCCGGGGGAGACCCAGTACTTC
size: -; V: TRBV6-1; J: TRBJ1-5; D: -; CDR3: CACQAPGTLGNQPQHF; DNA: TGTGCCTGCCAGGCGCCGGGGACGCTTGGCAATCAGCCCCAGCATTTT
size: once; V: TRBV28; J: TRBJ2-7; D: TRBD2; CDR3: CASSSPTSGHYYEQYF; DNA: TGTGCCAGCAGTTCGCCGACTAGCGGGCATTACTACGAGCAGTACTTC
size: -; V: TRBV2; J: TRBJ2-1; D: TRBD2; CDR3: CASSSGTSLEFF; DNA: TGTGCCAGCAGCTCCGGGACTAGCTTGGAGTTCTTC
size: -; V: TRBV12-3/TRBV12-4; J: TRBJ2-3; D: -; CDR3: CASRPRRGKDMQYF; DNA: TGTGCCAGCAGACCCCGGAGGGGGAAAGATATGCAGTATTTT
size: -; V: TRBV6-5; J: TRBJ2-1; D: TRBD1; CDR3: CASSYYQGVNGQFF; DNA: TGTGCCAGCAGTTACTACCAGGGGGTTAATGGGCAGTTCTTC
size: -; V: TRBV7-9; J: TRBJ2-1; D: -; CDR3: CASSLHERPSYNEQFF; DNA: TGTGCCAGCAGCTTACACGAGCGCCCCTCCTACAATGAGCAGTTCTTC
size: few; V: TRBV20-1; J: TRBJ1-2; D: TRBD1; CDR3: CSAGTGYGYTF; DNA: TGCAGTGCTGGGACAGGATATGGCTACACCTTC
size: -; V: TRBV3-1; J: TRBJ2-7; D: -; CDR3: CASAWSRQYF; DNA: TGTGCCAGCGCTTGGTCTAGGCAGTACTTC
size: -; V: TRBV2; J: TRBJ2-5; D: TRBD2; CDR3: CASSEAPGTSALQETQYF; DNA: TGTGCCAGCAGTGAAGCGCCGGGGACTAGCGCCCTGCAAGAGACCCAGTACTTC